Sequencing of this T cell receptor beta chain was carried out in a study of blood T cells in healthy people across ages. General study results and limits: It was not possible, with unsorted PBMCs, to conclusively compare naive and antigen-experienced cells. Among long-lived donors, naive CD4+ cells were more numerous and diversity higher than in aged donors.

The CDR3 consists of 15 residues. V shed 2 bases, J shed 3 bases, and the junction held 7 bases outside the gene matches. Germline V gene data show CDR1 as SNHLY and CDR2 as FYNNEI. With respect to this clonotype: Its antigen is as yet unknown.

It was with a sample-barcoded 5' primer and a J-beta primer mix that a second PCR of roughly 7 to 12 cycles was run. The authors tagged each cDNA molecule using a template-switch adaptor with 12 random nucleotides. TCRdb independently ran MiXCR on the 5' RACE reads; one entry per CDR3 protein. The data contain around 1.7 million distinct CDR3 sequences, 28% of them singletons. Staff drew 8 to 10 milliliters of peripheral blood from each donor. What was sequenced was blood. The TCR sequence derives from a woman between 25 and 40 years old in good health. The chain couples TRBV2 to TRBJ2-7, with 7 positions matching TRBD1. The CDR3 sequence: CASSESGGELYEQYF. The CDR3 nucleotides read TGTGCCAGCAGTGAATCAGGGGGAGAGCTCTACGAGCAGTACTTC.